A single sample is the source of the 26 T cell receptor beta chains below, sequenced in a study of technical replicates of blood from several donors. Using immunoSEQ multiplex PCR, the repertoire was profiled, and TCRdb retains in-frame clones only, with some absent. The profile shows about 72,000 clones, approximately 90% of them singletons. The specimen sequenced was T cells isolated from PBMCs. These receptors were obtained from a human donor in good health.

The chain carries TRBV11-2 and TRBJ1-2; D perhaps matches TRBD1 (6 bases). Trimming took off 5 bases at V and 4 bases at J, with 8 bases between the two ends. This CDR3 has 12 residues. The germline gives CDR1 SGHAT, CDR2 FQNNGV. The CDR3 is CASSRGGYGYTF. The CDR3 nucleotides read TGTGCCAGCAGCAGGGGGGGCTATGGCTACACCTTC.

This chain joins TRBV6-5 and TRBJ2-7; no reliable D call. Trimming took 4 bases from V and 0 from J, leaving 7 bases between them. Germline V gives CDR1 MNHEY, CDR2 SVGAGI. The CDR3 covers 13 residues. CDR3 sequence reads: CASSLWASYEQYF. The CDR3 bases are TGTGCCAGCAGTTTGTGGGCCTCCTACGAGCAGTACTTC.

This sequence joins TRBV7-9 and TRBJ1-3; a weak D match, TRBD1 (5 bases). CDR1 is SEHNR and CDR2 is FQNEAQ in the germline V gene (reference sequence). V lost 2 bases and J lost 0, with 11 bases in between. This CDR3 region has 16 residues. CDR3 loop: CASSLYRGLSGNTIYF. In DNA form, the CDR3 reads TGTGCCAGCAGCTTATATAGGGGCCTCTCTGGAAACACCATATATTTT.

This chain links TRBV19 with TRBJ1-5; the match to TRBD1 covers 7 bases. Trimming took 5 bases from V and 4 from J; bases not matched to a gene: 11. Germline V gene data show CDR1 as LNHDA and CDR2 as SQIVND (reference sequence). CDR3 size: 16 residues. CDR3 in DNA: TGTGCCAGTAGTCCCCAGGGGGGACAAGTAAATCAGCCCCAGCATTTT. Its protein product is CASSPQGGQVNQPQHF.

This sequence joins TRBV28 and TRBJ2-2; D perhaps matches TRBD1 (6 bases). V was cut by 5 bases and J by 3 bases, with 10 bases left in between. The CDR3 has 14 amino acids. Germline CDR1 and CDR2: MDHEN and SYDVKM. The CDR3 sequence: CASSPRTDTGELFF. The CDR3 bases are TGTGCCAGCAGTCCTAGGACAGACACCGGGGAGCTGTTTTTT.

This sequence joins TRBV11-2 and TRBJ2-7; D gene ambiguous. The germline gives CDR1 SGHAT, CDR2 FQNNGV. V lost 0 bases, J lost 2 bases, and 11 bases lay in between. This CDR3 is built from 15 residues. The CDR3 DNA sequence: TGTGCCAGCAGCTTAGATGAGGTCAGCCCCTACGAGCAGTACTTC. Residues: CASSLDEVSPYEQYF.

This chain uses TRBV10-3 with TRBJ1-5, with 8 bases aligning to TRBD1. CDR3 length equals 14 residues. The germline gives CDR1 ENHRY, CDR2 SYGVKD. V lost 3 bases, J lost 7 bases, and 5 bases stayed unmatched. CDR3 in amino acids: CAISDDRGGQPQHF. As DNA, the CDR3 is TGTGCCATCAGTGATGACAGGGGCGGGCAGCCCCAGCATTTT.

V is TRBV19 and J is TRBJ1-1; D unclear. V was cut by 3 bases and J by 2 bases, with 16 bases left in between. The germline V gene has CDR1 LNHDA and CDR2 SQIVND (reference sequence). This CDR3 is 16 amino acids long. The DNA for the CDR3 is TGTGCCAGTAGTATTGCTTTCGGCAGGTTCAACACTGAAGCTTTCTTT. It yields the protein CASSIAFGRFNTEAFF.

The chain uses TRBV27 and TRBJ2-2; 14 bases are a match to TRBD2. CDR1 MNHEY and CDR2 SMNVEV come from the germline V gene (reference sequence). The CDR3 is 17 residues long. J was trimmed by 4 bases and V by 5 bases; bases with no gene match: 6. For the CDR3, the DNA is TGTGCCAGCAGTCGACGACTAGCGGGAGGGTTCACCGGGGAGCTGTTTTTT. As protein: CASSRRLAGGFTGELFF.

The V gene is TRBV21-1, the J gene TRBJ2-7; TRBD2, the table's D call, was not compared with the DNA. TRBV21-1 is marked as a pseudogene. CDR3 size: 15 residues. This CDR3 is CATSPASPLSYEQYF. The CDR3 DNA is TGTGCCACCTCCCCGGCTAGCCCATTATCCTACGAGCAGTACTTC.

The rearrangement uses TRBV5-4 and TRBJ2-1; D might be TRBD1 (6 bases). The CDR3 loop spans 15 amino acids. Germline CDR1 and CDR2: SGHNT and YYREEE (reference sequence). The V end lost 2 bases, the J end lost 8 bases, and 17 bases lay between the germline ends. The DNA of the CDR3 is TGTGCCAGCAGCTTCACAAATTCCAGGGGAGATGAGCAGTTCTTC. Translation: CASSFTNSRGDEQFF.

The sample holds one count of this clone. This chain connects TRBV9 to TRBJ2-2; D unresolved. The CDR3 spans 14 residues. V was trimmed by 0 bases and J by 0 bases, leaving 3 bases between them. From germline, CDR1 is SGDLS and CDR2 YYNGEE. The CDR3 protein is CASSVGANTGELFF. Written as DNA, the CDR3 is TGTGCCAGCAGCGTAGGAGCGAACACCGGGGAGCTGTTTTTT.

The chain uses TRBV5-4 and TRBJ2-3, with TRBD2 matching 8 bases. Germline V gene lookup returns CDR1 SGHNT and CDR2 YYREEE (reference sequence). Germline trimming cut 3 bases from V and 1 base from J; bases unmatched to any gene: 1. The CDR3 has 14 residues. In DNA form, the CDR3 reads TGTGCCAGCAGCTCGGGGGGGGGCACAGATACGCAGTATTTT. This sequence encodes CASSSGGGTDTQYF.

This clone came up once. The chain is built from TRBV19 and TRBJ1-5; D uncertain. CDR1 and CDR2 from the germline V gene are LNHDA and SQIVND (reference sequence). The CDR3 covers 16 residues. Trimming removed 0 bases at V and 2 bases at J, with 11 bases between. The CDR3 sequence: CASSIERGAGNQPQHF. CDR3 nucleotide sequence: TGTGCCAGTAGTATAGAACGGGGAGCGGGCAATCAGCCCCAGCATTTT.

The chain joins TRBV4-1 to TRBJ2-1; D unclear. Trimming shortened V by 0 bases and J by 10 bases, and 7 bases separated the two germline ends. The CDR3 totals 12 residues. CDR1 is MGHRA and CDR2 is YSYEKL in the germline V gene. The CDR3 DNA sequence: TGCGCCAGCAGCCAAGACCAGAGGGAGCAGTTCTTC. Translated: CASSQDQREQFF.

This rearrangement joins TRBV28 to TRBJ1-1, with 7 nucleotides matching TRBD1. Germline V gene data show CDR1 as MDHEN and CDR2 as SYDVKM. V lost 8 bases and J lost 2; bases outside the gene matches: 17. This CDR3 spans 17 amino acids. This chain's CDR3 is CASGNPDRWGVNTEAFF. CDR3 DNA: TGTGCCAGCGGGAACCCGGACAGGTGGGGGGTTAACACTGAAGCTTTCTTT. Full variable domain (remainder filled in from reference TRBV28 and TRBJ1-1): DVKVTQSSRYLVKRTGEKVFLECVQDMDHENMFWYRQDPGLGLRLIYFSYDVKMKEKGDIPEGYSVSREKKERFSLILESASTNQTSMYLCASGNPDRWGVNTEAFFGQGTRLTVV.

The J gene is TRBJ2-7, the V gene TRBV9; TRBD1 agrees at 8 bases. J was trimmed by 2 bases and V by 3 bases; bases with no gene match: 7. CDR3 length equals 15 residues. The germline CDR1 and CDR2 sequences are SGDLS and YYNGEE. Written as DNA, the CDR3 is TGTGCCAGCAGCGCCCAGGGGGCCTACCCCTACGAGCAGTACTTC. This sequence encodes CASSAQGAYPYEQYF.

The chain carries TRBV4-3 and TRBJ2-5, with TRBD2 identical over 12 bases. This CDR3 is built from 17 residues. Germline CDR1 and CDR2: LGHNA and YSLEER. Trimming at V came to 1 base and at J to 5 bases, leaving 8 bases not matched to a gene. DNA of the CDR3: TGCGCCAGCAGCCAAGTACGGACTAGCGGGACGGTGGAGACCCAGTACTTC. It yields the protein CASSQVRTSGTVETQYF.

The rearrangement links TRBV15 to TRBJ2-7; 10 nucleotides align to TRBD2. The length of the CDR3 is 17 residues. Germline V lookup: CDR1 LNHNV, CDR2 YYDKDF (reference sequence). Unmatched junction bases numbered 13, after V lost 1 base and J lost 7 bases. The CDR3 region is CATSRVLAGFIPGEQYF. CDR3 nucleotide sequence: TGTGCCACCAGCAGAGTACTAGCGGGATTTATCCCCGGGGAGCAGTACTTC.

The rearrangement uses TRBV30 and TRBJ2-7, with D possibly matching TRBD1 (5 bases). Germline assignment: CDR1 GTSNPN and CDR2 SVGIG (reference sequence). This CDR3 has 14 residues. V lost 1 base and J 0 bases, leaving 10 bases between the germline ends. The CDR3 reads CAWSAGDSSYEQYF. As DNA, the CDR3 is TGTGCCTGGAGTGCAGGCGACAGCTCCTACGAGCAGTACTTC.

The rearrangement uses TRBV4-3 and TRBJ1-2; 8 nucleotides match TRBD1. J gave up 4 bases and V 0 bases, and 10 bases lay outside the gene matches. The CDR3 is 17 residues long. Germline CDR1 and CDR2: LGHNA and YSLEER. CDR3 nucleotide sequence: TGCGCCAGCAGCCAAGAGGCAGAAAGGGACAGGATCTATGGCTACACCTTC. Residues: CASSQEAERDRIYGYTF.

V gene TRBV19 combines with J gene TRBJ1-1, with a possible D match to TRBD1 (6 bases). V lost 5 bases and J lost 0, with 19 bases in between. Germline V gives CDR1 LNHDA, CDR2 SQIVND (reference sequence). This CDR3 is built from 17 residues. CDR3 residues: CASSVRPGAIMNTEAFF. Written as DNA, the CDR3 is TGTGCCAGTAGTGTCCGCCCAGGGGCAATCATGAACACTGAAGCTTTCTTT.

About this clone itself: Other DNA sequences in this sample translate to the same CDR3. The chain employs TRBV9 and TRBJ2-3; 7 bases align to TRBD1. This CDR3 region has 15 residues. Trimming cost V 4 bases and J 1 base; bases outside gene matches: 6. Germline V gene data show CDR1 as SGDLS and CDR2 as YYNGEE. CDR3 region: CASSPRTGGTDTQYF. As DNA, the CDR3 is TGTGCCAGCAGCCCACGTACAGGGGGCACAGATACGCAGTATTTT.

DNA of the CDR3: TGCAGCATCCAAGCCATCCCGACAGGGCAAGAGACCCAGTACTTC. Translation: CSIQAIPTGQETQYF. The chain joins TRBV29-1 to TRBJ2-5; TRBD1 matches at 7 bases. V lost 8 bases and J lost 2; bases outside the gene matches: 14. CDR3 length: 15 amino acids. In germline, CDR1 is SQVTM, CDR2 ANQGSEA.

In this sample, this clone turned up once. The chain joins TRBV7-3 to TRBJ2-5, with TRBD1 matching 11 bases. Germline values: CDR1 SGHTA, CDR2 FQGTGA. The ends lost 5 bases at V and 0 bases at J; junction bases unmatched: 8. The CDR3 spans 17 residues. DNA of the CDR3: TGTGCCAGCAGCCCCGGGACAGGGGGTGGGTACCAAGAGACCCAGTACTTC. This codes for CASSPGTGGGYQETQYF.

The chain recombines TRBV6-5 with TRBJ2-5; the D is unclear. V dropped 3 bases and J dropped 5 bases, with 7 bases sitting between them. Germline values: CDR1 MNHEY, CDR2 SVGAGI. This CDR3 contains 12 residues. This CDR3 is CASSYHGETQYF. The CDR3, as DNA: TGTGCCAGCAGTTATCATGGCGAGACCCAGTACTTC.